This T cell receptor (beta chain) derives from a study of OX40 agonist ivuxolimab in advanced cancers. Study in general: Patients were treated with intravenous ivuxolimab, dosed at 0.01 to 10 mg/kg and infused every 2 weeks.

This CDR3 has 15 residues. After removal of 7 bases from V and 2 bases from J, the junction contained 8 bases not matched to a gene. The V gene's germline CDR1 is MDHEN and CDR2 SYDVKM. Clones were sequenced by immunoSEQ multiplex PCR, and TCRdb holds only the in-frame ones, with some missing. Among approximately 100,000 clones listed, over 75% were seen once. This receptor was identified in an adult with an advanced solid tumor such as melanoma, head and neck, liver or kidney cancer. The chain combines TRBV28 with TRBJ1-5, with 7 bases aligning to TRBD1. This specimen was CD4+ or CD8+ T cells sorted from blood, taken in a trial of the OX40 agonist ivuxolimab. CDR3 sequence: CASNPTGLGNQPQHF. The CDR3 bases are TGTGCCAGCAACCCGACAGGGTTGGGCAATCAGCCCCAGCATTTT.